This is a list of T cell receptor beta chains from one sample in a study of identical twins. One entry per CDR3 protein results from TCRdb running MiXCR on the 5' RACE reads. The table shows under 300,000 distinct CDR3 sequences, with approximately 7.1% occurring only once. These data were also filed under a second study, of T cells expressing NK-cell markers.

The sequenced material came from CD8+ T cells sorted from blood. The receptors here all came from a woman aged 18-35 years in good health. The CDR3 runs from the conserved cysteine through the conserved F or W. A D gene is named only where the DNA matches it firmly. Clone size is shown for a subset of rows, as once, few, many or a class of expanded clone.

J,V,length,size,D,CDR3,DNA
TRBJ2-3,TRBV29-1,15,NA,TRBD2,CSVEKSGTSVDTQYF,TGCAGCGTTGAAAAATCCGGGACTAGCGTAGATACGCAGTATTTT
TRBJ1-1,TRBV29-1,15,NA,NA,CSVDAVSGFDTEAFF,TGCAGCGTTGATGCTGTGTCAGGGTTTGACACTGAAGCTTTCTTT
TRBJ2-1,TRBV6-2/TRBV6-3,12,NA,NA,CASRLGYNEQFF,TGTGCCAGCAGACTGGGTTACAATGAGCAGTTCTTC
TRBJ2-7,TRBV4-1,16,NA,TRBD2,CASSQDRPGGGLEQYF,TGCGCCAGCAGCCAAGATAGACCGGGAGGAGGTCTCGAGCAGTACTTC
TRBJ1-2,TRBV9,14,NA,TRBD1,CASSGEGGGYGYTF,TGTGCCAGCAGCGGAGAAGGGGGCGGCTATGGCTACACCTTC
TRBJ2-5,TRBV5-1,14,many,NA,CASSWTGRGETQYF,TGCGCCAGCAGCTGGACAGGGAGGGGAGAGACCCAGTACTTC
TRBJ1-1,TRBV4-2,13,NA,NA,CASSQGGRTEAFF,TGTGCCAGCAGCCAGGGGGGGAGGACTGAAGCTTTCTTT
TRBJ1-1,TRBV29-1,12,many,NA,CSVDELNTEAFF,TGCAGCGTTGACGAGTTGAACACTGAAGCTTTCTTT
TRBJ1-1,TRBV10-3,12,NA,NA,CAISDGNTEAFF,TGTGCCATCAGTGATGGGAACACTGAAGCTTTCTTT
TRBJ2-2,TRBV10-3,15,few,TRBD1,CAITGQGWNTGELFF,TGTGCCATCACCGGACAGGGGTGGAACACCGGGGAGCTGTTTTTT
TRBJ2-5,TRBV29-1,13,many,NA,CSVEEGGQETQYF,TGCAGCGTTGAGGAAGGAGGCCAAGAGACCCAGTACTTC
TRBJ2-1,TRBV5-1,19,few,TRBD2,CASSPTWIAGGPSRNEQFF,TGCGCCAGCAGCCCCACGTGGATAGCGGGAGGGCCCTCGAGGAATGAGCAGTTCTTC
TRBJ2-3,TRBV9,18,many,TRBD2,CASSVATSGGAPADTQYF,TGTGCCAGCAGCGTAGCTACCAGCGGGGGGGCCCCCGCAGATACGCAGTATTTT
TRBJ1-5,TRBV4-3,17,few,NA,CASSQFFSGTRNQPQHF,TGCGCCAGCAGCCAATTTTTTTCAGGGACTCGCAATCAGCCCCAGCATTTT
TRBJ2-3,TRBV25-1,17,once,TRBD2,CASSEYGLLAGADTQYF,TGTGCCAGCAGTGAATATGGTCTCCTAGCGGGAGCAGATACGCAGTATTTT
TRBJ2-7,TRBV7-8,15,NA,NA,CASSLEVLASNEQYF,TGTGCCAGCAGCTTAGAAGTACTAGCCTCCAACGAGCAGTACTTC
TRBJ2-4,TRBV6-6,13,NA,NA,CASSLVTDQSPNF,TGTGCCAGCAGCCTGGTCACCGATCAGTCTCCCAACTTC
TRBJ2-3,TRBV6-1,14,few,TRBD2,CASRQAGGADTQYF,TGTGCCAGCCGTCAAGCGGGGGGGGCAGATACGCAGTATTTT
TRBJ2-7,TRBV7-2,13,NA,NA,CASSLGTGQEQYF,TGTGCCAGCAGCTTAGGTACAGGGCAGGAGCAGTACTTC
TRBJ2-1,TRBV7-9,16,few,NA,CASSSRGEDVYNEQFF,TGTGCCAGCAGCTCCAGGGGTGAGGACGTCTACAATGAGCAGTTCTTC
TRBJ1-2,TRBV11-3,13,NA,NA,CASSLGGLQGYTF,TGTGCCAGCAGCTTAGGAGGGTTGCAGGGCTACACCTTC
TRBJ2-1,TRBV7-9,12,few,NA,CASSFILDEQFF,TGTGCCAGCAGCTTTATACTCGATGAGCAGTTCTTC
TRBJ1-1,TRBV20-1,13,many,NA,CSASLSVNTEAFF,TGCAGTGCTAGCCTATCCGTGAACACTGAAGCTTTCTTT
TRBJ2-2,TRBV20-1,15,many,TRBD2,CSARDGQREYGELFF,TGCAGTGCTAGAGATGGGCAGCGGGAGTACGGGGAGCTGTTTTTT
TRBJ2-3,TRBV7-8,14,many,NA,CASSLGATTDTQYF,TGTGCCAGCAGCTTAGGGGCGACCACAGATACGCAGTATTTT
TRBJ2-1,TRBV12-3/TRBV12-4,12,many,NA,CASSHIGTEQFF,TGTGCCAGCAGCCACATCGGGACTGAGCAGTTCTTC
TRBJ1-2,TRBV27,14,few,TRBD1,CASSLLQGEGGYTF,TGTGCCAGCAGTTTACTCCAGGGGGAAGGGGGCTACACCTTC
TRBJ2-3,TRBV12-5,17,few,TRBD2,CASGLVRASGDTDTQYF,TGTGCTAGTGGTTTGGTCCGGGCTAGCGGGGACACAGATACGCAGTATTTT
TRBJ2-7,TRBV20-1,13,few,NA,CSASVLGIYEQYF,TGCAGTGCTAGCGTACTAGGAATCTACGAGCAGTACTTC
TRBJ2-2,TRBV11-2,16,many,NA,CASSWDPGMSTGELFF,TGTGCCAGCAGCTGGGACCCCGGGATGAGCACCGGGGAGCTGTTTTTT
TRBJ1-4,TRBV6-1,15,few,NA,CASSEMGGLREKLFF,TGTGCCAGCAGTGAAATGGGGGGCTTAAGGGAAAAACTGTTTTTT
TRBJ1-2,TRBV11-2,12,few,NA,CASSSRGDGYTF,TGTGCCAGCAGCTCCAGGGGCGATGGCTACACCTTC
TRBJ2-7,TRBV20-1,15,many,NA,CSARDEDGALWEQYF,TGCAGTGCTAGAGATGAGGACGGGGCCTTATGGGAGCAGTACTTC
TRBJ2-1,TRBV7-9,16,few,NA,CASSTRLGEDYNEQFF,TGTGCCAGCAGTACCCGACTTGGCGAAGACTACAATGAGCAGTTCTTC
TRBJ2-2,TRBV20-1,14,few,NA,CSARRGEGPGELFF,TGCAGTGCACGGAGGGGCGAGGGACCGGGGGAGCTGTTTTTT
TRBJ1-1,TRBV5-6,12,many,NA,CASSLGDTEAFF,TGTGCCAGCAGCTTGGGGGACACTGAAGCTTTCTTT
TRBJ1-2,TRBV29-1,11,many,NA,CSVEQRDGYTF,TGCAGCGTGGAACAGAGGGATGGCTACACCTTC
TRBJ2-7,TRBV2,13,few,NA,CASSIRETYEQYF,TGTGCCAGCTCAATCAGGGAGACCTACGAGCAGTACTTC
TRBJ1-6,TRBV27,15,few,TRBD1,CATTRQGTYNSPLHF,TGTGCCACCACCCGACAGGGGACCTATAATTCACCCCTCCACTTT
TRBJ1-5,TRBV7-9,14,many,NA,CARSFSQGSQPQHF,TGTGCCAGAAGCTTCTCGCAGGGAAGTCAGCCCCAGCATTTT
TRBJ1-1,TRBV7-2,14,few,NA,CASSFRTVNTEAFF,TGTGCCAGCAGCTTTCGAACGGTGAACACTGAAGCTTTCTTT
TRBJ1-4,TRBV5-1,14,few,NA,CASSPDIPPEKLFF,TGCGCCAGCAGCCCAGACATCCCCCCCGAAAAACTGTTTTTT
TRBJ1-5,TRBV5-5,14,NA,TRBD1,CASSLDRGGQPQHF,TGTGCCAGCAGCTTGGACAGGGGAGGACAGCCCCAGCATTTT
TRBJ2-2,TRBV13,16,NA,TRBD1,CASSKYRGQVPGELFF,TGTGCCAGCAGCAAATACAGGGGGCAAGTTCCCGGGGAGCTGTTTTTT
TRBJ1-1,TRBV2,11,NA,NA,CASWWNTEAFF,TGTGCCAGCTGGTGGAACACTGAAGCTTTCTTT
TRBJ1-2,TRBV20-1,14,NA,NA,CSARSGNSDYGYTF,TGCAGTGCACGGTCGGGGAATTCTGACTATGGCTACACCTTC
TRBJ2-3,TRBV20-1,17,many,TRBD1,CSAGQPGQGLFPDTQYF,TGCAGTGCTGGGCAGCCGGGACAGGGGCTCTTCCCAGATACGCAGTATTTT
TRBJ2-3,TRBV6-5,15,NA,TRBD1,CASSYTGEVTDTQYF,TGTGCCAGCAGTTACACAGGGGAAGTCACAGATACGCAGTATTTT
TRBJ2-3,TRBV6-4,16,many,TRBD2,CASSVEAGGPTDTQYF,TGTGCCAGCAGTGTCGAAGCGGGAGGGCCTACAGATACGCAGTATTTT
TRBJ2-5,TRBV9,14,few,NA,CASGGTSAGETQYF,TGTGCCAGCGGGGGGACCTCCGCTGGGGAGACCCAGTACTTC
TRBJ2-3,TRBV6-2/TRBV6-3,15,NA,NA,CASSYSPGVTDTQYF,TGTGCCAGCAGTTACTCGCCGGGGGTTACAGATACGCAGTATTTT
TRBJ1-5,TRBV4-3,15,many,NA,CASSQDSTPNQPQHF,TGCGCCAGCAGCCAAGATTCGACCCCCAACCAGCCCCAGCATTTT
TRBJ2-4,TRBV29-1,11,few,NA,CSVDDQNIQYF,TGCAGCGTTGACGATCAAAACATTCAGTACTTC